The 18 T cell receptor beta chains given below trace back to one sample, sequenced in a study of identifying expanded T cells in peripheral blood. The protocol was immunoSEQ multiplex PCR, while the TCRdb copy is restricted to in-frame clones and leaves out a portion. The data show 50,000 to 75,000 clones, 80% to 90% seen once. The specimen was blood. The receptors originated from a person aged 18 to 75 in good health.

The rearrangement links TRBV5-1 to TRBJ2-7, with D unresolved. The CDR3 length is 13 residues. Trimming left V 2 bases short and J 1 base short, with 7 bases between. The V gene's germline CDR1 is SGHRS and CDR2 YFSETQ. The CDR3 DNA follows: TGCGCCAGCAGCTTCAAGGGATCCTACGAGCAGTACTTC. Translation gives CASSFKGSYEQYF.

The CDR3 loop is CSVEITGELFF. The CDR3 DNA is TGCAGCGTTGAGATCACCGGGGAGCTGTTTTTT. This chain uses TRBV29-1 with TRBJ2-2; D remains ambiguous. Germline CDR1 reads SQVTM; CDR2 reads ANQGSEA. The V gene lost 3 bases and the J gene lost 4 bases, with 3 bases spanning the gap. CDR3 length: 11 residues.

The V and J genes are TRBV9 and TRBJ2-1; D is uncertain. This CDR3 has 15 amino acids. V gave up 4 bases and J gave up 0 bases, with 11 bases separating them. Germline CDR1 is SGDLS and CDR2 is YYNGEE. The CDR3 spells CASSPSRGSYNEQFF. The CDR3 DNA follows: TGTGCCAGCAGCCCGAGCCGTGGCTCCTACAATGAGCAGTTCTTC.

This clone was detected once. CDR3 sequence reads: CAWSVLVVAGVSPKNIQYF. The CDR3 DNA reads TGTGCCTGGAGTGTACTAGTAGTAGCGGGAGTAAGTCCCAAAAACATTCAGTACTTC. J is TRBJ2-4 and V is TRBV30; 9 positions match TRBD2. Germline trimming cut 0 bases from V and 2 bases from J; bases unmatched to any gene: 14. This CDR3 region has 19 residues. Germline V gives CDR1 GTSNPN, CDR2 SVGIG (reference sequence).

This rearrangement joins TRBV10-3 to TRBJ2-3; tentatively, D is TRBD2 (6 bases). Germline lookup yields CDR1 ENHRY and CDR2 SYGVKD. V was pared by 0 bases and J by 3 bases, with 16 bases between. This CDR3 spans 17 amino acids. CDR3: CAISESTVGSTTDTQYF. The DNA of the CDR3 is TGTGCCATCAGTGAGTCAACGGTCGGGAGCACAACAGATACGCAGTATTTT.

In its sample, this clone was seen a few times. This rearrangement joins TRBV7-9 to TRBJ2-7, with D maybe TRBD1 (6 bases). CDR1 SEHNR and CDR2 FQNEAQ come from the germline V gene (reference sequence). The V end was cut by 9 bases, the J end by 5 bases, with 17 bases between. The CDR3 is made up of 13 amino acids. As DNA, the CDR3 is TGTGCCAGAAGGGTCAGGGGCATCGACGAGCAGTACTTC. Translation gives CARRVRGIDEQYF.

This clone was found a few times. The CDR3 here is CASTQVDNEKLFF. The CDR3 region has the DNA TGTGCCAGCACCCAGGTGGATAATGAAAAACTGTTTTTT. The rearrangement joins TRBV5-6 to TRBJ1-4; D call uncertain. From germline, CDR1 is SGHDT and CDR2 YYEEEE. Trimming took 6 bases from V and 4 from J, leaving 10 bases between them. The CDR3 runs to 13 residues.

V usage is TRBV27 and J usage is TRBJ2-5; TRBD2 aligns across 13 bases. Unmatched junction bases numbered 15, after V lost 3 bases and J lost 5 bases. The germline gives CDR1 MNHEY, CDR2 SMNVEV (reference sequence). The CDR3 spans 19 residues. The CDR3 nucleotides are TGTGCCAGCAGTTTTCTAGGGAGGACTAGCGGGAGTATTGGGGAGACCCAGTACTTC. As protein: CASSFLGRTSGSIGETQYF.

V is TRBV14 and J is TRBJ1-1; D is possibly TRBD1 (5 bases). The CDR3 has 15 residues. Germline CDR1 and CDR2: SGHDN and FVKESK. V lost 0 bases to trimming and J lost 6 bases, with 14 bases between them. CDR3 loop: CASSQDPQGKAEAFF. CDR3 coding DNA: TGTGCCAGCAGCCAAGATCCCCAGGGCAAGGCTGAAGCTTTCTTT.

The chain combines TRBV7-6 with TRBJ2-7; D is unresolved. The V gene's germline CDR1 is SGHVS and CDR2 FNYEAQ. Trimming cost V 4 bases and J 1 base, with 8 bases left between them. CDR3 length: 13 amino acids. The CDR3 coding sequence is TGTGCCAGCAGCTACTCTTTGTCCTACGAGCAGTACTTC. Protein product: CASSYSLSYEQYF.

The CDR3 DNA reads TGTGCCAGCAGATTCACATTGAACACTGAAGCTTTCTTT. This codes for CASRFTLNTEAFF. The chain is built from TRBV6-5 and TRBJ1-1; no clear D. Germline assignment: CDR1 MNHEY and CDR2 SVGAGI. V gave up 6 bases and J gave up 0 bases, with 8 bases separating them. There are 13 residues in the CDR3.

V gene TRBV27 combines with J gene TRBJ2-7; possible D gene TRBD2, 6 bases. CDR3 size: 13 residues. Germline loops: CDR1 MNHEY, CDR2 SMNVEV (reference sequence). The V end was cut by 4 bases, the J end by 3 bases, with 10 bases between. The CDR3 region has the DNA TGTGCCAGCAGTTCGACGGGAGTCTACGAGCAGTACTTC. It encodes CASSSTGVYEQYF.

The V and J genes are TRBV19 and TRBJ1-3; D possibly corresponds to TRBD1 (6 bases). Germline CDR1 and CDR2: LNHDA and SQIVND (reference sequence). V was trimmed by 6 bases and J by 0 bases, leaving 12 bases between them. The CDR3 totals 15 residues. Here the CDR3 reads CASRDRAHSGNTIYF. The CDR3 DNA is TGTGCCAGTAGGGACAGAGCTCACTCTGGAAACACCATATATTTT. The full variable domain, its missing parts supplied by reference TRBV19 and TRBJ1-3, is DGGITQSPKYLFRKEGQNVTLSCEQNLNHDAMYWYRQDPGQGLRLIYYSQIVNDFQKGDIAEGYSVSREKKESFPLTVTSAQKNPTAFYLCASRDRAHSGNTIYFGEGSWLTVV.

The chain couples TRBV19 to TRBJ2-7; 13 nucleotides align to TRBD2. The ends lost 5 bases at V and 2 bases at J; junction bases unmatched: 3. CDR3 size: 15 residues. From germline, CDR1 is LNHDA and CDR2 SQIVND (reference sequence). The CDR3 coding sequence is TGTGCCAGTAGTCCGGGACTAGCGGGAACCTACGAGCAGTACTTC. This codes for CASSPGLAGTYEQYF.

The J gene is TRBJ2-7, the V gene TRBV18; 15 nucleotides align to TRBD2. In germline, CDR1 is KGHSH, CDR2 LQKENI. Trimming at V came to 3 bases and at J to 4 bases, leaving 4 bases not matched to a gene. This CDR3 spans 16 amino acids. The CDR3 reads CASSPGTSGRRYEQYF. CDR3 nucleotides: TGTGCCAGCTCACCCGGGACTAGCGGGAGGAGGTACGAGCAGTACTTC.

This sequence joins TRBV6-1 and TRBJ1-5; the D is unclear. Germline assignment: CDR1 MNHNS and CDR2 SASEGT. The germline V and J ends were trimmed by 2 bases and 4 bases, with 3 bases remaining between them. The CDR3 totals 12 residues. The CDR3 protein is CASSEQNQPQHF. Here the CDR3 DNA reads TGTGCCAGCAGTGAACAAAATCAGCCCCAGCATTTT.

The J gene is TRBJ2-3, the V gene TRBV6-1; TRBD1 matches at 9 bases. After removal of 4 bases from V and 4 bases from J, the junction contained 6 bases not matched to a gene. Looked up from germline, CDR1 is MNHNS and CDR2 is SASEGT. The CDR3 runs to 15 residues. The DNA for the CDR3 is TGTGCCAGCAGTGCGGACACAGGGGGCGCAGATACGCAGTATTTT. Its protein is CASSADTGGADTQYF.

The genes are TRBV4-1 and TRBJ2-7; D gene ambiguous. Germline CDR1 and CDR2: MGHRA and YSYEKL. The CDR3 is made up of 11 amino acids. The ends were cut back, 1 base at V and 6 bases at J, with 4 bases in the middle. This CDR3 is CASSQVGEQYF. CDR3 bases: TGCGCCAGCAGCCAAGTGGGCGAGCAGTACTTC.